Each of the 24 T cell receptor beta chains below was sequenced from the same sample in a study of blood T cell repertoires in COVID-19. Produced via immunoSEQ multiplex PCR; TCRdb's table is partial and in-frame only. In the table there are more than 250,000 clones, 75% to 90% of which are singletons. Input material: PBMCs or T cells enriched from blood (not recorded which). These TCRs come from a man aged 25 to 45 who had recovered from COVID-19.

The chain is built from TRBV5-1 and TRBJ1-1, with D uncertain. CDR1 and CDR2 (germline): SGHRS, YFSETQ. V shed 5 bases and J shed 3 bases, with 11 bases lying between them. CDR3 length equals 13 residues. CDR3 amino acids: CASRVAEHTEAFF. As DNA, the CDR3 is TGCGCCAGCAGGGTGGCGGAACACACTGAAGCTTTCTTT.

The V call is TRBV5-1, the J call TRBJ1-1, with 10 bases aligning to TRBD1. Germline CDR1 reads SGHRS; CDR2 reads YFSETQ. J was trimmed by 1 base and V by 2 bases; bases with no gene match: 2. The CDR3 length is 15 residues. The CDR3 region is CASSFGQGGNTEAFF. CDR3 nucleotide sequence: TGCGCCAGCAGCTTTGGACAGGGGGGGAACACTGAAGCTTTCTTT. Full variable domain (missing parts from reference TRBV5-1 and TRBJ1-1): KAGVTQTPRYLIKTRGQQVTLSCSPISGHRSVSWYQQTPGQGLQFLFEYFSETQRNKGNFPGRFSGRQFSNSRSEMNVSTLELGDSALYLCASSFGQGGNTEAFFGQGTRLTVV.

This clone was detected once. The CDR3 nucleotides read TGTGCCTGGAGTGTCCGCGAAACAGTTAATCAGCCCCAGCATTTT. Amino acid sequence: CAWSVRETVNQPQHF. The J gene is TRBJ1-5, the V gene TRBV30; D ambiguous. Germline V lookup: CDR1 GTSNPN, CDR2 SVGIG (reference sequence). Trimming shortened V by 0 bases and J by 4 bases, and 13 bases separated the two germline ends. The CDR3 totals 15 residues.

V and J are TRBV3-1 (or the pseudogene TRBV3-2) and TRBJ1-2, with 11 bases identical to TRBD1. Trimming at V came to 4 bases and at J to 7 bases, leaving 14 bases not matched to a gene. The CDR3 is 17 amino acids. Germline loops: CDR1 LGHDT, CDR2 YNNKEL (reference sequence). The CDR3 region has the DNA TGTGCCAGCAGCCCAACCGGGACAGGGGGTATAATCGGTGGCTACACCTTC. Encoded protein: CASSPTGTGGIIGGYTF.

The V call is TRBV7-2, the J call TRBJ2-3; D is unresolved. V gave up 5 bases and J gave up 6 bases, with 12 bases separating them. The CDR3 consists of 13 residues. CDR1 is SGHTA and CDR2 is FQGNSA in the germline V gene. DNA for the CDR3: TGTGCCAGCAGCCCTGCCGGGTGGGATACGCAGTATTTT. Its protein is CASSPAGWDTQYF.

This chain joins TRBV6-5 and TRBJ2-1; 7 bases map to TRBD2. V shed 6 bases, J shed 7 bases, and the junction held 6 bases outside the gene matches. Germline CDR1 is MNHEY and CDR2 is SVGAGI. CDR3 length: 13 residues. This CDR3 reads CASRASGENEQFF. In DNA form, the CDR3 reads TGTGCCAGCAGGGCCAGCGGGGAGAATGAGCAGTTCTTC.

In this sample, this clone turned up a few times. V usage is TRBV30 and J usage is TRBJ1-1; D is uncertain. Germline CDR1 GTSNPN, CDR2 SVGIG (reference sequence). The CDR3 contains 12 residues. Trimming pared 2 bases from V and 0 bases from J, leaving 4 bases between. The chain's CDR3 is CAWSPVNTEAFF. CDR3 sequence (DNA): TGTGCCTGGAGTCCTGTGAACACTGAAGCTTTCTTT.

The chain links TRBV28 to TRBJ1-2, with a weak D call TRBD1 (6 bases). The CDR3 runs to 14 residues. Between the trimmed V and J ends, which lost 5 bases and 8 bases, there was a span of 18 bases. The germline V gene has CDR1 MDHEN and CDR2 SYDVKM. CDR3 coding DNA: TGTGCCAGCAGTGCCGCGGGGGGGGCGGAGGGCTACACCTTC. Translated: CASSAAGGAEGYTF.

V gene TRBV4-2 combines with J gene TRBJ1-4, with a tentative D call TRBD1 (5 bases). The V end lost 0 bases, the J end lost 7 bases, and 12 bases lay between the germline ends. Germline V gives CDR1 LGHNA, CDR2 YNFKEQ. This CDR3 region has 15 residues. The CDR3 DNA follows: TGTGCCAGCAGCCAAGATCTAGGGGTCGGTGAAAAACTGTTTTTT. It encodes CASSQDLGVGEKLFF.

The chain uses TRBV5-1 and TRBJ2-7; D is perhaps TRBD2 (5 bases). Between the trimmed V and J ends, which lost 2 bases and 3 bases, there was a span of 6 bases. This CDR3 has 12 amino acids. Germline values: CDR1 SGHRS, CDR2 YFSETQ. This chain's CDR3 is CASSFDYYEQYF. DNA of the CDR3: TGCGCCAGCAGCTTTGACTACTACGAGCAGTACTTC.

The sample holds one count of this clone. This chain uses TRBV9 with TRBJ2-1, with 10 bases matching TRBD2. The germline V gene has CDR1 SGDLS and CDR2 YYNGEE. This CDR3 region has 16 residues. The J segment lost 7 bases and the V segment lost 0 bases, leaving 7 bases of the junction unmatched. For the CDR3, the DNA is TGTGCCAGCAGCGTAGAGGCTGCTAGCGGGGGAAATGAGCAGTTCTTC. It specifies CASSVEAASGGNEQFF. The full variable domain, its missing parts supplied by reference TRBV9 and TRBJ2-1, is DSGVTQTPKHLITATGQRVTLRCSPRSGDLSVYWYQQSLDQGLQFLIQYYNGEERAKGNILERFSAQQFPDLHSELNLSSLELGDSALYFCASSVEAASGGNEQFFGPGTRLTVL.

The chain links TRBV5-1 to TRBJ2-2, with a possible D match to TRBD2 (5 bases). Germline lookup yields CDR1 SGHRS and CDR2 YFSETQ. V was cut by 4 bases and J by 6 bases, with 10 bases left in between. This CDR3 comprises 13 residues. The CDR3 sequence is CASSPMEAGELFF. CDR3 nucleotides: TGCGCCAGCAGCCCCATGGAGGCCGGGGAGCTGTTTTTT. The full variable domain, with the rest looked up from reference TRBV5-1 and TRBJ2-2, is KAGVTQTPRYLIKTRGQQVTLSCSPISGHRSVSWYQQTPGQGLQFLFEYFSETQRNKGNFPGRFSGRQFSNSRSEMNVSTLELGDSALYLCASSPMEAGELFFGEGSRLTVL.

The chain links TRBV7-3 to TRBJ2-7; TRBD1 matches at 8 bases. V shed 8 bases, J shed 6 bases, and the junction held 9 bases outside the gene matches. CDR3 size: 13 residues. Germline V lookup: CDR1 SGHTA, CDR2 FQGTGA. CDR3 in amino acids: CASAGTGGGEQYF. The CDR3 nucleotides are TGTGCCAGCGCCGGGACAGGAGGCGGCGAGCAGTACTTC.

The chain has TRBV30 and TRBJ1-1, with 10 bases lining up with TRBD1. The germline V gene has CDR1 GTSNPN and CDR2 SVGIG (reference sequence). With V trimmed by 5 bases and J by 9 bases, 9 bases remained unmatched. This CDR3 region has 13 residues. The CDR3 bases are TGTGCCTGGCGAGGGACAGGGGATCGTAAAGCTTTCTTT. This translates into CAWRGTGDRKAFF.

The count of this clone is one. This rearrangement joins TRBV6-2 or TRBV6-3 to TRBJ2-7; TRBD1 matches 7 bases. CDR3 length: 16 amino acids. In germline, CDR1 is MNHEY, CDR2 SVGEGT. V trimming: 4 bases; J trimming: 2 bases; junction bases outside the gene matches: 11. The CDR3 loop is CASSSSWTGIPYEQYF. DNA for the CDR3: TGTGCCAGCAGTTCCTCCTGGACAGGTATCCCCTACGAGCAGTACTTC.

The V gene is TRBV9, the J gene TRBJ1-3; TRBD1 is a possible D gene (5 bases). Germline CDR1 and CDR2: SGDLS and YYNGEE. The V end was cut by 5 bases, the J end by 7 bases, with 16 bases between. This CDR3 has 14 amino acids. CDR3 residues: CASSPGLLINTIYF. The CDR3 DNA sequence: TGTGCCAGCAGTCCGGGACTCTTGATTAACACCATATATTTT.

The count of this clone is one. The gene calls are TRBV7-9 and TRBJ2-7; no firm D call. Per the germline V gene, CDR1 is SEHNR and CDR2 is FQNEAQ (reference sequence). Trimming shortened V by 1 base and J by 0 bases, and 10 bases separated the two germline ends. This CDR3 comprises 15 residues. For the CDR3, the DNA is TGTGCCAGCAGCTTAGAACGCGGAACCTCCTACGAGCAGTACTTC. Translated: CASSLERGTSYEQYF. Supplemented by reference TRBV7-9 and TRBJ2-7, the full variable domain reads DTGVSQNPRHKITKRGQNVTFRCDPISEHNRLYWYRQTLGQGPEFLTYFQNEAQLEKSRLLSDRFSAERPKGSFSTLEIQRTEQGDSAMYLCASSLERGTSYEQYFGPGTRLTVT.

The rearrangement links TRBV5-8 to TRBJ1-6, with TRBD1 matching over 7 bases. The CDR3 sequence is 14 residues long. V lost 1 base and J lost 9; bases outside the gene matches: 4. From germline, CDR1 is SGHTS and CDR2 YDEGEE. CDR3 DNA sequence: TGTGCCAGCAGCTTGAGTACAGGGGTTTCACCCCTCCACTTT. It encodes CASSLSTGVSPLHF.

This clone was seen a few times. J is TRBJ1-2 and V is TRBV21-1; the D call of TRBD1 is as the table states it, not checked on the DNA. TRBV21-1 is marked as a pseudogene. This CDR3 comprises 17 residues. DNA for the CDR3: TGTGCCAGCAGCGCCCGGGACAGGGGCTTAGCTAACTATGGCTACACCTTC. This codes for CASSARDRGLANYGYTF.

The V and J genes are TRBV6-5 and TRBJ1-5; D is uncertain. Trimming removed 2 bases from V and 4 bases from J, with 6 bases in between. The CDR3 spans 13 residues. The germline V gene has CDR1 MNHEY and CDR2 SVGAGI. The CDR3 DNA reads TGTGCCAGCAGTTACCAAGCTAATCAGCCCCAGCATTTT. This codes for CASSYQANQPQHF.

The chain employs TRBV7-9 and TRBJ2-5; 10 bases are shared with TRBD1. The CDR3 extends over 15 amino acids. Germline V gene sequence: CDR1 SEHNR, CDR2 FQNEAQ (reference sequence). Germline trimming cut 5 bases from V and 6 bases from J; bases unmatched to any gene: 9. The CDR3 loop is CASSQKDRGGKTQYF. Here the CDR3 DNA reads TGTGCCAGCAGCCAGAAGGACAGGGGGGGCAAGACCCAGTACTTC. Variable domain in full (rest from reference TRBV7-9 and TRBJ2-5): DTGVSQNPRHKITKRGQNVTFRCDPISEHNRLYWYRQTLGQGPEFLTYFQNEAQLEKSRLLSDRFSAERPKGSFSTLEIQRTEQGDSAMYLCASSQKDRGGKTQYFGPGTRLLVL.

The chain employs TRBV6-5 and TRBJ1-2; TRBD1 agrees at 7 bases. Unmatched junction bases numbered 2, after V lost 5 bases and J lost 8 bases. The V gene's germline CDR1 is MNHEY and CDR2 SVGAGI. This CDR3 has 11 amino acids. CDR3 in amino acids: CASSNRGGYTF. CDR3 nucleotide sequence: TGTGCCAGCAGTAACAGGGGCGGCTACACCTTC.

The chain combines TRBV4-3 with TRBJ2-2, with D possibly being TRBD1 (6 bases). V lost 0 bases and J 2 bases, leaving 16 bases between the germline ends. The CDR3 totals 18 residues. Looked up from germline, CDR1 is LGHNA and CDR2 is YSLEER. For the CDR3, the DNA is TGCGCCAGCAGCCAAGAGTCCCAGGGGAGAATAAACACCGGGGAGCTGTTTTTT. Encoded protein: CASSQESQGRINTGELFF.

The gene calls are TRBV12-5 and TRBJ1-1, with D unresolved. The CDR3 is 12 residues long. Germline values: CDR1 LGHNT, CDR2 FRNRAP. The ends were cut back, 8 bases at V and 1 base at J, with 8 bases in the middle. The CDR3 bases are TGTGCTAGTATCGGGAGGAACACTGAAGCTTTCTTT. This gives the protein CASIGRNTEAFF.